This passage covers 14 T cell receptor beta chains from one sample sequenced in a study of T cell clones after liver transplantation. The protocol was immunoSEQ multiplex PCR, while the TCRdb copy is restricted to in-frame clones and leaves out a portion. This sample has 15,000 to 20,000 clones, with more than 70% found just once. This specimen consisted of CD8+ T cells from blood, obtained around 50 months after liver transplant. The receptors originated from a human patient who received a liver transplant. The T cells may come from the graft donor.

This CDR3 is CSARYVYEQFF. DNA of the CDR3: TGCAGTGCTAGATATGTATACGAGCAGTTCTTC. The chain has TRBV20-1 and TRBJ2-1; D gene uncertain. From germline, CDR1 is DFQATT and CDR2 SNEGSKA (reference sequence). V lost 2 bases, J lost 10 bases, and 9 bases lay in between. CDR3 length: 11 residues.

This chain uses TRBV2 with TRBJ2-7; D is possibly TRBD1 (5 bases). This CDR3 is built from 12 residues. CDR1 and CDR2 from the germline V gene are SNHLY and FYNNEI. V was trimmed by 8 bases and J by 6 bases, leaving 14 bases between them. DNA of the CDR3: TGTGCCAGCCTGCGCCAGGGCAGCGAGCAGTACTTC. It translates to CASLRQGSEQYF. The entire variable domain, with the rest obtained from reference TRBV2 and TRBJ2-7, is as follows: EPEVTQTPSHQVTQMGQEVILRCVPISNHLYFYWYRQILGQKVEFLVSFYNNEISEKSEIFDDQFSVERPDGSNFTLKIRSTKLEDSAMYFCASLRQGSEQYFGPGTRLTVT.

The V and J genes are TRBV5-6 and TRBJ1-3, with TRBD1 identical over 8 bases. Trimming took 0 bases from V and 6 from J; bases not matched to a gene: 2. The CDR3 length is 14 residues. Per the germline V gene, CDR1 is SGHDT and CDR2 is YYEEEE. CDR3: CASSLGQGPNTIYF. CDR3 nucleotide sequence: TGTGCCAGCAGCTTGGGACAGGGGCCAAACACCATATATTTT.

V and J are TRBV7-9 and TRBJ1-3, with D uncertain. The germline V gene has CDR1 SEHNR and CDR2 FQNEAQ (reference sequence). V was cut by 5 bases and J by 4 bases, with 9 bases left in between. The CDR3 loop spans 13 amino acids. For the CDR3, the DNA is TGTGCCAGCAGCCTCGACTTGGGAAACACCATATATTTT. Amino acid sequence: CASSLDLGNTIYF.

CDR3 protein: CASSPGGPPDTQYF. The CDR3 DNA follows: TGTGCCAGCAGCCCGGGAGGGCCCCCAGATACGCAGTATTTT. The chain combines TRBV7-3 with TRBJ2-3, with 8 bases identical to TRBD2. In germline, CDR1 is SGHTA, CDR2 FQGTGA. CDR3 length: 14 amino acids. V shed 5 bases, J shed 4 bases, and the junction held 5 bases outside the gene matches.

This chain links TRBV6-5 with TRBJ1-5; D perhaps matches TRBD1 (5 bases). The CDR3 sequence is 15 residues long. V lost 2 bases and J 5 bases, leaving 13 bases between the germline ends. Per germline, CDR1 MNHEY and CDR2 SVGAGI. The CDR3 loop reads CASSYGGDGDQPQHF. The CDR3 DNA sequence: TGTGCCAGCAGTTACGGGGGGGACGGGGATCAGCCCCAGCATTTT.

J is TRBJ2-7 and V is TRBV27; 7 bases match TRBD2. V shed 7 bases, J shed 7 bases, and the junction held 10 bases outside the gene matches. The CDR3 loop spans 13 amino acids. Germline V gives CDR1 MNHEY, CDR2 SMNVEV (reference sequence). The CDR3 nucleotides read TGTGCCAGCAAGCCCACGGGAGCGGGGGAGCAGTACTTC. The encoded protein is CASKPTGAGEQYF.

The chain joins TRBV6-6 to TRBJ1-1; TRBD1 is a possible D gene (5 bases). CDR3 length: 14 amino acids. V lost 5 bases and J lost 5, with 15 bases in between. Germline lookup yields CDR1 MNHNY and CDR2 SVGAGI (reference sequence). The CDR3 region has the DNA TGTGCCAGCAGTCTGGGGGTGCGAGGAACTGAAGCTTTCTTT. Its translation: CASSLGVRGTEAFF.

CDR3 sequence: CASSPSGAADYGYTF. For the CDR3, the DNA is TGTGCCAGCAGCCCATCGGGGGCCGCAGACTATGGCTACACCTTC. The gene calls are TRBV7-6 and TRBJ1-2; D possibly corresponds to TRBD1 (6 bases). The V gene's germline CDR1 is SGHVS and CDR2 FNYEAQ. V was pared by 5 bases and J by 3 bases, with 16 bases between. The CDR3 is 15 amino acids.

This rearrangement joins TRBV27 to TRBJ2-7; TRBD1 is a possible D gene (5 bases). The length of the CDR3 is 16 residues. Germline V CDR1 and CDR2: MNHEY, SMNVEV (reference sequence). With 4 bases removed from V and 0 bases from J, the gap between germline ends came to 16 bases. The CDR3, as DNA: TGTGCCAGCAGTTCGTGGGGCCTCCAGGGCTCCTACGAGCAGTACTTC. Protein: CASSSWGLQGSYEQYF.

V usage is TRBV2 and J usage is TRBJ1-6; perhaps TRBD1 as D (5 bases). Germline values: CDR1 SNHLY, CDR2 FYNNEI. The CDR3 is 13 amino acids. V lost 6 bases, J lost 10 bases, and 13 bases lay in between. DNA of the CDR3: TGTGCCAGCAGGGGGGGGACCGGGTCACCCCTCCACTTT. Translating gives CASRGGTGSPLHF.

The rearrangement uses TRBV9 and TRBJ1-5; no clear D. This CDR3 comprises 15 residues. CDR1 is SGDLS and CDR2 is YYNGEE in the germline V gene. Between the trimmed V and J ends, which lost 3 bases and 5 bases, there was a span of 15 bases. This CDR3 reads CASSGGGGIHQPQHF. DNA of the CDR3: TGTGCCAGCAGCGGCGGCGGCGGGATCCATCAGCCCCAGCATTTT.

V gene TRBV7-2 combines with J gene TRBJ2-3, with 8 bases fitting TRBD1. Germline V gives CDR1 SGHTA, CDR2 FQGNSA. The CDR3 sequence is 17 residues long. V lost 5 bases and J lost 1; bases outside the gene matches: 11. The CDR3 sequence is CASSQKPGGWGTDTQYF. The CDR3 DNA sequence: TGTGCCAGCAGCCAGAAACCAGGGGGCTGGGGCACAGATACGCAGTATTTT.

The V call is TRBV6-5, the J call TRBJ2-7, with D unclear. Trimming stripped 8 bases from V and 4 bases from J, with 9 bases between. This CDR3 is 11 amino acids long. Per germline, CDR1 MNHEY and CDR2 SVGAGI. The CDR3 nucleotides are TGTGCCAGCCGAGTGGGGTACGAGCAGTACTTC. It encodes CASRVGYEQYF.